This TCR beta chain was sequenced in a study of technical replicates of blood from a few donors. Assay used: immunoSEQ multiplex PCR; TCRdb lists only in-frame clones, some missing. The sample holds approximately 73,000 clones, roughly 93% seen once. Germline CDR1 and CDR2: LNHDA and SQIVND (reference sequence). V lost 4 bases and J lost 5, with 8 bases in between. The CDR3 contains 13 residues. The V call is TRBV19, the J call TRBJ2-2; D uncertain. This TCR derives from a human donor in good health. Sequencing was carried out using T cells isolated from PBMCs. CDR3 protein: CASSTGQTGELFF. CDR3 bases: TGTGCCAGTAGTACTGGCCAAACCGGGGAGCTGTTTTTT.